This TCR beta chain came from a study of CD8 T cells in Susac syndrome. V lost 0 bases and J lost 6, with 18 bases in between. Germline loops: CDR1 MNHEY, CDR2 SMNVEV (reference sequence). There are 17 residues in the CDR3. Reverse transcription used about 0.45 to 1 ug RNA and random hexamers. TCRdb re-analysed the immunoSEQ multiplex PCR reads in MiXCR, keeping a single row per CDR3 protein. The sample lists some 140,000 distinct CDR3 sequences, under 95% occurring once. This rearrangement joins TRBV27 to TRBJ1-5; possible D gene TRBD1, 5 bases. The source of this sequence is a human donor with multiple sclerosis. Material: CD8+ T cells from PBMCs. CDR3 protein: CASSLSAEAREGQPQHF. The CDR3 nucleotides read TGTGCCAGCAGTTTATCTGCGGAGGCCAGGGAGGGTCAGCCCCAGCATTTT.